The 2 T cell receptor beta chains below were found in one sample sequenced in a study of OX40 agonist ivuxolimab in advanced cancers. Sequenced by immunoSEQ multiplex PCR; TCRdb stores in-frame clones only, minus some. The sample has approximately 38,000 clones, roughly 83% seen once. Material: CD4+ or CD8+ T cells sorted from blood, obtained in a trial of the OX40 agonist ivuxolimab. The receptors here all came from an adult with an advanced solid tumor such as melanoma, head and neck, liver or kidney cancer.

V is TRBV27 and J is TRBJ2-3; D uncertain. Germline CDR1 reads MNHEY; CDR2 reads SMNVEV (reference sequence). V was cut by 6 bases and J by 4 bases, with 11 bases left in between. The length of the CDR3 is 13 residues. CDR3 residues: CASRAAAPDTQYF. The CDR3 nucleotides are TGTGCCAGCAGGGCGGCAGCCCCAGATACGCAGTATTTT.

The chain combines TRBV19 with TRBJ1-1; possibly TRBD1 for D (5 bases). CDR1 is LNHDA and CDR2 is SQIVND in the germline V gene (reference sequence). The CDR3 consists of 14 residues. V shed 9 bases and J shed 0 bases, with 14 bases lying between them. CDR3 bases: TGTGCCAGCCATGACCCAGGGATGAACACTGAAGCTTTCTTT. It yields the protein CASHDPGMNTEAFF.